This T cell receptor (beta chain) stems from a study of post-analysis software for immune sequencing data. The overall study: Relapsing-remitting, secondary progressive and progressive-relapsing multiple sclerosis courses were included.

The CDR3 sequence is 12 residues long. CDR1 and CDR2 (germline): MDHEN, SYDVKM. Whole-study findings and limits: Comparison of patients with controls showed about 5 TRBV segments more frequent in patients, TRBV5-6, TRBV5-1 and TRBV20-1 among them. Pronounced co-clustering by F measure was evident among identically batched samples. Compared with controls, patients showed significantly lower normalized Chao1 diversity.

Unique molecular identifiers were present in the TCR beta cDNA libraries. From around 1 to 10 million T cells, around 500,000 cDNA molecules were obtained. MiXCR, run by TCRdb on the PCR reads, gives a single entry per CDR3 protein. The data hold about 800,000 distinct CDR3 sequences, with 30% observed a single time. With regard to this clonotype: The antigen is undetermined. A much larger clonotype is one base distant, so this may be a read error.

The source of this sequence is a girl aged 10 to 17 with multiple sclerosis. The gene calls are TRBV28 and TRBJ2-5; D gene ambiguous. The end of the DNA is better explained by TRBJ2-7, so the J call may be wrong. Input material: blood. The CDR3 nucleotides are TGTGCCAGCAGTCCAGAGGCATACGAGCAGTACTTC. Translation gives CASSPEAYEQYF.